Shown below are 10 T cell receptor beta chains from a single sample sequenced in a study of blood T cell repertoires in COVID-19. Repertoires were generated with immunoSEQ multiplex PCR, while TCRdb's copy carries only in-frame clones and drops some. Found here are about 300,000 clones, around 90% of them singletons; the top ten hold approximately 6.8%. Sequenced input: peripheral blood. These receptors originate from a woman in her 30s with COVID-19, enrolled during active disease.

This clone is a singleton in its sample. This sequence joins TRBV18 and TRBJ2-1; 7 nucleotides align to TRBD1. Germline CDR1 is KGHSH and CDR2 is LQKENI. V shed 4 bases and J 8 bases; nucleotides not matched to a gene: 8. The CDR3 consists of 14 residues. The CDR3 sequence is CASSRTGTDHEQFF. The CDR3 DNA sequence: TGTGCCAGCTCACGAACCGGGACAGATCATGAGCAGTTCTTC.

The J gene is TRBJ2-3, the V gene TRBV30; TRBD2 matches at 8 bases. Germline V lookup: CDR1 GTSNPN, CDR2 SVGIG (reference sequence). V dropped 3 bases and J dropped 4; count of bases not matched to a gene: 6. This CDR3 spans 14 amino acids. CDR3 sequence reads: CAWRQGLGADTQYF. CDR3 bases: TGTGCCTGGAGACAGGGACTAGGGGCAGATACGCAGTATTTT.

This chain uses TRBV6-1 with TRBJ1-5, with D perhaps matching TRBD1 (6 bases). CDR1 is MNHNS, CDR2 SASEGT, per germline. V was cut by 3 bases and J by 7 bases, with 7 bases left in between. The CDR3 contains 12 residues. The DNA of the CDR3 is TGTGCCAGCAGTGATACAGGGCAGCCCCAGCATTTT. Encoded protein: CASSDTGQPQHF.

The V call is TRBV12-5, the J call TRBJ2-1; 16 bases are a match to TRBD2. The CDR3 contains 17 residues. V trimming: 4 bases; J trimming: 6 bases; junction bases outside the gene matches: 6. Looked up from germline, CDR1 is LGHNT and CDR2 is FRNRAP. The CDR3 region is CASGSGLAGGLSNEQFF. In nucleotides, the CDR3 is TGTGCTAGTGGTTCGGGACTAGCGGGAGGGCTATCCAATGAGCAGTTCTTC.

The V call is TRBV30, the J call TRBJ1-4, with unresolved D. There are 13 residues in the CDR3. The germline V gene encodes CDR1 GTSNPN and CDR2 SVGIG (reference sequence). Trimming pared 3 bases from V and 8 bases from J, leaving 13 bases between. CDR3 in DNA: TGTGCCTGGAGCAACCTCCCGGGGGAAAAACTGTTTTTT. It is translated as CAWSNLPGEKLFF.

The rearrangement joins TRBV6-2 or TRBV6-3 to TRBJ1-5, with unresolved D. This CDR3 has 14 residues. Germline V gene data show CDR1 as MNHEY and CDR2 as SVGEGT. The V end lost 2 bases, the J end lost 1 base, and 6 bases lay between the germline ends. DNA of the CDR3: TGTGCCAGCAGTTACCGAGGGAGCAATCAGCCCCAGCATTTT. This encodes CASSYRGSNQPQHF.

V usage is TRBV9 and J usage is TRBJ2-2; maybe TRBD2 (5 bases). The CDR3 covers 16 residues. The germline V gene encodes CDR1 SGDLS and CDR2 YYNGEE. V was clipped by 4 bases and J by 7 bases, with 20 bases between them. This chain's CDR3 is CASSPLPVGRGGELFF. CDR3 nucleotide sequence: TGTGCCAGCAGCCCCCTCCCCGTTGGTCGGGGCGGGGAGCTGTTTTTT.

For the CDR3, the DNA is TGTGCCAGCAGTTACTTCGGAAGGCAGGGGGCCGATGGCTACACCTTC. Amino acids: CASSYFGRQGADGYTF. The chain joins TRBV6-5 to TRBJ1-2; 8 bases map to TRBD1. CDR3 length: 16 amino acids. Per the germline V gene, CDR1 is MNHEY and CDR2 is SVGAGI. J gave up 6 bases and V 1 base, and 10 bases lay outside the gene matches.

The chain employs TRBV7-8 and TRBJ1-5; 7 nucleotides agree with TRBD1. The CDR3 is made up of 16 amino acids. Looked up from germline, CDR1 is SGHVS and CDR2 is FQNEAQ. V lost 5 bases to trimming and J lost 3 bases; unmatched junction nucleotides: 10. The CDR3 bases are TGTGCCAGCAGCCCAGCCCCGGACAGGTTCAATCAGCCCCAGCATTTT. It specifies CASSPAPDRFNQPQHF.

The CDR3 region has the DNA TGTGCCACCAGTGATCCGGGACAACCCACAGATACGCAGTATTTT. It specifies CATSDPGQPTDTQYF. The chain carries TRBV24-1 and TRBJ2-3; weak D call: TRBD1 (6 bases). The CDR3 is made up of 15 amino acids. The V and J ends lost 3 bases and 2 bases respectively, with 11 bases between them. Germline CDR1 is KGHDR and CDR2 is SFDVKD.